The clone carrying this T cell receptor beta chain occurred a few times. As yet, its antigen is unknown. TCRdb reprocessed the 5' RACE reads via MiXCR and lists one record per CDR3 protein. The data contain roughly 150,000 distinct CDR3 sequences, more than 14% of them singletons. This sample was taken from a study of T-cell memory formation after mild COVID-19. Study in general: Clustering of TCRs was largely donor specific. Study-level findings and limits: Mainly CM and EM harbored the contracting CD4+ clones; mainly EMRA harbored the CD8+ ones. In pre-infection memory, a portion of responding clones appeared, which suggested that cross-reactive memory joined.

Germline lookup yields CDR1 KGHSH and CDR2 LQKENI. V shed 1 base, J shed 9 bases, and the junction held 3 bases outside the gene matches. The CDR3 covers 15 residues. The V and J genes are TRBV18 and TRBJ1-6; TRBD1 aligns across 10 bases. The sample comprised PBMCs or a T cell subset sorted from them (not recorded which). The clonotype was recovered from an adult woman who had mild COVID-19 (a few samples of this study predate the infection). Cell type and time point are not known. The CDR3 loop is CASSPRDRGTSPLHF. DNA of the CDR3: TGTGCCAGCTCACCACGGGACAGGGGTACTTCACCCCTCCACTTT.